This record looks at one T cell receptor (beta chain) sequence and its context. The antigen is unknown. The PCR employed 60 Vbeta primers together with 13 Jbeta primers. Profiling relied on immunoSEQ multiplex PCR, and the TCRdb table lists in-frame clones only, not all of them. Among about 220,000 clones listed, approximately 68% were seen once. The data were taken from a study of cytomegalovirus exposure and HLA in healthy donors. Study-wide background: Researchers previously reported finding fewer than 140 million unique TCR beta sequences from about 170 million T cells.

Regarding the study as a whole: In a later analysis, TCR beta V- and J-gene trimming showed a link to a missense DCLRE1C variant. Associated with HLA alleles at 0.05 false discovery rate in a later analysis were about 17,000 TCR beta sequences.

This CDR3 has 11 residues. The V and J ends lost 4 bases and 6 bases respectively, with 5 bases between them. The germline V gene encodes CDR1 SNHLY and CDR2 FYNNEI. The rearrangement uses TRBV2 and TRBJ2-3; the D is unclear. Specimen: PBMCs. This TCR was sampled from a woman between 25 and 40 years old in good health and CMV-seronegative. The CDR3 DNA is TGTGCCAGCAGTGTTATGGATACGCAGTATTTT. This gives the protein CASSVMDTQYF. Full variable domain (rest looked up from reference TRBV2 and TRBJ2-3): EPEVTQTPSHQVTQMGQEVILRCVPISNHLYFYWYRQILGQKVEFLVSFYNNEISEKSEIFDDQFSVERPDGSNFTLKIRSTKLEDSAMYFCASSVMDTQYFGPGTRLTVL.